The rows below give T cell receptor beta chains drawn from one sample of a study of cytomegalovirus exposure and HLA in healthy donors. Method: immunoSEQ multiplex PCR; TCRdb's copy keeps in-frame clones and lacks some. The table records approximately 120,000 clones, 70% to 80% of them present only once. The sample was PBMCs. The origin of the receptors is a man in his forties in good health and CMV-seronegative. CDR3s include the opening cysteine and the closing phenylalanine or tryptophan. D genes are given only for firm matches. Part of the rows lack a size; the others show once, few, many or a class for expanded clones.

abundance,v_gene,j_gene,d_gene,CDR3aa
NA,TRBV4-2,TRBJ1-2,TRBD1,CASSQATGQGYGYTF
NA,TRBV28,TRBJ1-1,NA,CASRSVGREAEAFF
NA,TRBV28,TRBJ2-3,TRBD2,CASSRPGTTTDTQYF
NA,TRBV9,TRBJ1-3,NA,CASSAGQTVDTIYF
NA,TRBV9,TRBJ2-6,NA,CASSAPAGANVLTF
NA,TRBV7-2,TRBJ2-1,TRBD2,CASSLGGTSGRYEQFF
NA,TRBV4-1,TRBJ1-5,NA,CASSQARDGDISDQPQHF
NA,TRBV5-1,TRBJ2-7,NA,CASGLEPGPAYEQYF
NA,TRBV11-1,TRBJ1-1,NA,CASIATGVHTEAFF
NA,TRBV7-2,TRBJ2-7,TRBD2,CASSLRRRGGGNEQYF
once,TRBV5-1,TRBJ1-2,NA,CASSLTLSGGYTF
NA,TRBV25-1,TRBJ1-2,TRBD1,CASRQGGWGYTF
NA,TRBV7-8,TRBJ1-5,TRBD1,CASSFDRDQPQHF
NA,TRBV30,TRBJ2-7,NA,CAWSVDSTGYEQYF
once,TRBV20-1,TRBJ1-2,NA,CSAIIGGGYTF
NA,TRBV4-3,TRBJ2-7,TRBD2,CASSQVGGTSGRHEQYF
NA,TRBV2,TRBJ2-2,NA,CASIRGQGVGELFF
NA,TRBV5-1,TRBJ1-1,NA,CASSLYDLNTEAFF
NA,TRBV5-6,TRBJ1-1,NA,CASSFDSIFNMNTEAFF
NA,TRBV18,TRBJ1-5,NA,CASSPEGRVLQPQHF
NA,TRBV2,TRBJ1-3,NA,CASSEAQGSGNTIYF
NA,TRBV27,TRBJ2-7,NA,CASRRLYEQYF
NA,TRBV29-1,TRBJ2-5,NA,CSVAPGPEETQYF
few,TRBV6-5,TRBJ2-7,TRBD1,CASSRPGQGNEQYF
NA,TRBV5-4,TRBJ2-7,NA,CASSSDNYEQYF
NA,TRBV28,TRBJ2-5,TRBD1,CASSLGQGRTQYF
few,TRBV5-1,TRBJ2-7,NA,CASSFAGVAGEQYF
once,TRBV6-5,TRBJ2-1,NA,CASSPLSRGHNEQFF
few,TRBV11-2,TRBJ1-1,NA,CASSLDSYFRGPGTTEAFF
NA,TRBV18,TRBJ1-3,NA,CASSPMSRQNSGNTIYF
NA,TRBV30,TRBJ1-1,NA,CAWSVRQENTEAFF
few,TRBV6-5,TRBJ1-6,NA,CASSQGAGDNSPLHF
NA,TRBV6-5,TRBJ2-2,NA,CASSGVGGELFF
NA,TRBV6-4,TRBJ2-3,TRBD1,CASSDGTGDTDTQYF
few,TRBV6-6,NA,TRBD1,CASSIFRTGYEQYF
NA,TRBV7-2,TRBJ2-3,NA,CASSYRGTDTQYF
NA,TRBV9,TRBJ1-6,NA,CASSVGGGAGSPLHF
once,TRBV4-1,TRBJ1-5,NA,CASSIGAGSNQPQHF
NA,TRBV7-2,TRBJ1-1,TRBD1,CASSFTLGQDEAFF
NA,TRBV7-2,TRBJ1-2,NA,CASSRAGPNYGYTF
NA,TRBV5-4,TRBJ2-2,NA,CASSLIPGGTTGELFF
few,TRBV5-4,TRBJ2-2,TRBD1,CASSLDRDNTGELFF
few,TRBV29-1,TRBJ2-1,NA,CSVESAWGDYNEQFF
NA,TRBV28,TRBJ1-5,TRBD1,CASSSQGAQFRRQPQHF
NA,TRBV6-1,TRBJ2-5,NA,CASSEDARGTQYF
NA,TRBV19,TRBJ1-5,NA,CASSLEQVGIEPQHF
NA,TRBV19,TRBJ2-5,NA,CASQGGTETQYF
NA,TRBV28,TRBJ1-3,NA,CATFTGSPGNTIYF
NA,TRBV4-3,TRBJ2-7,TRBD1,CASSQNRGEQYF
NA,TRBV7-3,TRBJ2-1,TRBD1,CASSLTTGGFNEQFF
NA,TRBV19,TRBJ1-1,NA,CASSLAGLRNTEAFF
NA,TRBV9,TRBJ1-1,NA,CASSPLSPFVAFF
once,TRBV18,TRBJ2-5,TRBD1,CASSPTAGGPQETQYF
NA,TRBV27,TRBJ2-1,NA,CASSSGLTVYNEQFF
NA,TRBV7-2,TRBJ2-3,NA,CASSLSGNTDTQYF